This entry describes one T cell receptor beta chain. The sort gate was single viable CD3+CD4+CD8-CD45RO+ cells for memory CD4+ T cells. Trimming at V came to 1 base and at J to 8 bases, leaving 0 bases not matched to a gene. The CDR3 is 11 residues long. The germline gives CDR1 SQVTM, CDR2 ANQGSEA. This specimen comes from a study of memory CD4+ T cells and cytomegalovirus serostatus. TCRdb keeps only in-frame clones here, not all; method: immunoSEQ multiplex PCR. Among around 84,000 clones listed, around 80% were seen once. The source is an adult in good health and CMV-seronegative. Sample: memory CD4+ T cells from blood. V is TRBV29-1 and J is TRBJ1-2, with 8 bases lining up with TRBD1. The CDR3 DNA reads as TGCAGCGTTGAAGCAGGGGGCGGCTACACCTTC. Translating gives CSVEAGGGYTF.